The present entry profiles one T cell receptor (beta chain) with its context. This entry comes from a study of control samples from healthy donors and cancer patients. Assay used: immunoSEQ multiplex PCR; TCRdb lists only in-frame clones, some missing. The sample has some 150,000 clones; about 89% are singletons. This clonotype originated in a young man in good health. Sequenced material: blood.

The CDR3 reads CASSQSRVLEQYF. CDR3 coding DNA: TGTGCCAGCAGCCAATCACGAGTCCTCGAGCAGTACTTC. The J gene is TRBJ2-7, the V gene TRBV3-1 (or the pseudogene TRBV3-2); D gene unclear. V was shortened by 2 bases and J by 6 bases, with 11 bases between the two germline ends. CDR3 length: 13 residues. The germline gives CDR1 LGHDT, CDR2 YNNKEL (reference sequence).